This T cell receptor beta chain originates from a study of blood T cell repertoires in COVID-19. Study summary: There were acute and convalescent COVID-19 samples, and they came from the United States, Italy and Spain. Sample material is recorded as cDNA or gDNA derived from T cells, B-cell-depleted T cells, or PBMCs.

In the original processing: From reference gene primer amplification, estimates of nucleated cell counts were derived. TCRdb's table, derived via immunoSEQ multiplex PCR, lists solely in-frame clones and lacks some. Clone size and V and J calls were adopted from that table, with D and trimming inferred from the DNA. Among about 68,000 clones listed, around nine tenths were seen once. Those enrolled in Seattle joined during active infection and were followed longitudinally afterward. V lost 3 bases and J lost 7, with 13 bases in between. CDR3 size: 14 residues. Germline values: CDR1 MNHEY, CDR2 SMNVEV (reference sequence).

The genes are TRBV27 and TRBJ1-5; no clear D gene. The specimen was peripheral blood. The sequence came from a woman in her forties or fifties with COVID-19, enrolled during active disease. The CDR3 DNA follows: TGTGCCAGCAGTTTTGTTGAGGGCCGGCAGCCCCAGCATTTT. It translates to CASSFVEGRQPQHF.